This is a list of T cell receptor beta chains from one sample in a study of blood T cell repertoires in COVID-19. Only in-frame clones appear in the TCRdb table, and some are missing; sequencing was by immunoSEQ multiplex PCR. The sample yields under 250,000 clones, about four fifths seen once. Sequencing was carried out using peripheral blood. These receptors were taken from a man under 40 who had recovered from COVID-19. CDR3s include the opening cysteine and the closing phenylalanine or tryptophan. D genes are given only for firm matches. Size values are once, few and many counts, or a class for expanded clones, and some rows have none.

V gene	D gene	J gene	clone size	CDR3 DNA	CDR3 protein
TRBV14	TRBD1	TRBJ1-1	.	TGTGCCAGCAGCCAATTGACAGGGGGCACTGAAGCTTTCTTT	CASSQLTGGTEAFF
TRBV9	.	TRBJ1-1	.	TGTGCCAGCAGTCAGGGAGGGACTGAAGCTTTCTTT	CASSQGGTEAFF
TRBV18	.	TRBJ2-1	.	TGTGCCAGCTCACCAATGGAGTACAATGAGCAGTTCTTC	CASSPMEYNEQFF
TRBV28	.	TRBJ1-2	.	TGTGCCAGCAGTTTTGTCAGGGTCGTCGGCTACACCTTC	CASSFVRVVGYTF
TRBV5-1	TRBD2	TRBJ2-3	once	TGCGCCAGCAGTGCTTCTGGCGGGGGGGCCCCAGATACGCAGTATTTT	CASSASGGGAPDTQYF
TRBV5-1	TRBD1	TRBJ1-4	.	TGCGCCAGCAGCCCATCCGGGACAGGGTTGGAAAAACTGTTTTTT	CASSPSGTGLEKLFF
TRBV7-3	TRBD2	TRBJ2-1	.	TGTGCCAGCAGCTTCCTAGCGGGGAATGGCAATGAGCAGTTCTTC	CASSFLAGNGNEQFF
TRBV7-7	TRBD1	TRBJ2-5	.	TGTGCCAGCAGTCTTTCCCCAGGGGGCGAGACCCAGTACTTC	CASSLSPGGETQYF
TRBV18	.	TRBJ2-2	.	TGTGCCAGCTCACCCGGGGCCGGGGAGCTGTTTTTT	CASSPGAGELFF
TRBV7-9	TRBD1	TRBJ1-2	few	TGTGCCAGCAGCTTAGACTCCCGGGACAGGAACCAAAACTATGGCTACACCTTC	CASSLDSRDRNQNYGYTF
TRBV19	.	TRBJ2-1	few	TGTGCCAGTAGTATAGTCCCGGATGAGCAGTTCTTC	CASSIVPDEQFF
TRBV5-4	.	TRBJ1-6	.	TGTGCCAGCAGCTCCAACACGCCAGTGGGGGGGCTTTCACCCCTCCACTTT	CASSSNTPVGGLSPLHF
TRBV12-5	TRBD2	TRBJ2-3	.	TGTGCTAGTGGTGCGGGACTAGCAGGCACAGATACGCAGTATTTT	CASGAGLAGTDTQYF
TRBV7-9	TRBD1	TRBJ2-7	.	TGTGCCAGCAACGGGGACAGCTCCTACGAGCAGTACTTC	CASNGDSSYEQYF
TRBV11-1	.	TRBJ2-5	.	TGTGCCAGCAGCCGGGGACTCCAAGAGACCCAGTACTTC	CASSRGLQETQYF
TRBV18	.	TRBJ2-3	.	TGTGCCAGCTCACGACCCGCGGATACGCAGTATTTT	CASSRPADTQYF
TRBV4-2	.	TRBJ1-4	.	TGTGCCAGCAGCCTCAAGACGGGGACTAATGAAAAACTGTTTTTT	CASSLKTGTNEKLFF
TRBV27	.	TRBJ1-6	.	TGTGCCAGCAGTTTAGATAGGACTAGGGCCCTCCACTTT	CASSLDRTRALHF
TRBV27	.	TRBJ2-1	.	TGTGCCAGCAGCCGGGGGTGGGGAGACAATGAGCAGTTCTTC	CASSRGWGDNEQFF
TRBV5-1	TRBD1	TRBJ2-3	many	TGCGCCAGCAGCTTGACAGGGGTTCCAGATACGCAGTATTTT	CASSLTGVPDTQYF
TRBV6-5	.	TRBJ1-5	.	TGTGCCAGCAGTCCAGGCAATTATAATCAGCCCCAGCATTTT	CASSPGNYNQPQHF
TRBV2	TRBD1	TRBJ2-1	.	TGTGCCAGCAGTGAAGTGGACAGGGGGAGGAATGAGCAGTTCTTC	CASSEVDRGRNEQFF
TRBV6-5	.	TRBJ1-6	.	TGTGCCAGTCGGGTGATGACGAATTCACCCCTCCACTTT	CASRVMTNSPLHF
TRBV18	.	TRBJ2-2	.	TGTGCCAGCTCACCATATTCCAACGAAAGGGGCGGGGAGCTGTTTTTT	CASSPYSNERGGELFF
TRBV10-1	.	TRBJ2-3	once	TGCGCCAGCAGTGCGACTAGAACAGATACGCAGTATTTT	CASSATRTDTQYF
TRBV6-5	TRBD1	TRBJ2-1	.	TGTGCCAGCAGGAGGGGGCAGGGCTTCAATGAGCAGTTCTTC	CASRRGQGFNEQFF
TRBV5-1	TRBD1	TRBJ2-7	.	TGCGCCAGCAGCTCAGGACAGGGTGGCTACGAGCAGTACTTC	CASSSGQGGYEQYF
TRBV20-1	TRBD1	TRBJ1-2	.	TGCAGTGCTAGTCCCCAAGGGGGCGCGGATGGCTACACCTTC	CSASPQGGADGYTF
TRBV5-8	TRBD1	TRBJ2-7	.	TGTGCCAGCAGCTTATACAGGGGGGCCAGCTCCTACGAGCAGTACTTC	CASSLYRGASSYEQYF
TRBV6-2/TRBV6-3	.	TRBJ2-1	.	TGTGCCAGCAGTTACGGGACTCCCATCTACGATGAGCAGTTCTTC	CASSYGTPIYDEQFF
TRBV19	TRBD2	TRBJ2-5	.	TGTGCCACAAGCGGGGGGTCTCGAGAGACCCAGTACTTC	CATSGGSRETQYF
TRBV6-1	TRBD1	TRBJ2-3	.	TGTGCCAGCAGTGAAGCGCAGACAGGGGGCACAGATACGCAGTATTTT	CASSEAQTGGTDTQYF
TRBV3-1/TRBV3-2	TRBD1	TRBJ1-4	.	TGTGCCAGCAGCTCGGACAGGGGGGTTGAAAAACTGTTTTTT	CASSSDRGVEKLFF
TRBV6-5	.	TRBJ1-1	.	TGTGCCAGCGGCCAAGACAGGACCGGCAGATCTTTCTTT	CASGQDRTGRSFF
TRBV19	.	TRBJ2-7	.	TGTGCCAGTAGTATTTCGGACGAGCAGTACTTC	CASSISDEQYF
TRBV9	TRBD1	TRBJ2-3	.	TGTGCCAGCAGCGCCGAGACAGGGGTGGGCACAGATACGCAGTATTTT	CASSAETGVGTDTQYF
TRBV15	TRBD2	TRBJ2-5	.	TGTGCCACCAGCAGGGGGACTAGCGGGGATGAGGAGACCCAGTACTTC	CATSRGTSGDEETQYF
TRBV19	.	TRBJ1-1	once	TGTGCCAGTAGTCCCAGGAACACTGAAGCTTTCTTT	CASSPRNTEAFF
TRBV13	.	TRBJ2-2	.	TGTGCCAGCACCAACATGCGGGAGCTGTTTTTT	CASTNMRELFF
TRBV4-1	.	TRBJ1-6	.	TGCGCCAGCAGCCCTAACAGGCCGAATTCACCCCTCCACTTT	CASSPNRPNSPLHF
TRBV27	TRBD1	TRBJ1-1	.	TGTGCCAGCAGTCACAGGGGCCAAGTCACTGAAGCTTTCTTT	CASSHRGQVTEAFF
TRBV5-5	TRBD2	TRBJ2-3	once	TGTGCCAGCAGCTCCGCCCCCCTTATGCGGGGGGACACAGATACGCAGTATTTT	CASSSAPLMRGDTDTQYF
TRBV7-2	.	TRBJ1-1	.	TGTGCCAGCAGCGAGGAGGGAGTTTACACTGAAGCTTTCTTT	CASSEEGVYTEAFF
TRBV29-1	.	TRBJ1-2	.	TGCAGCGTCCACCCTCAGAGGGGAGGCGGCTACACCTTC	CSVHPQRGGGYTF
TRBV11-2	TRBD1	TRBJ1-6	.	TGTGCCAGCAGGGTACCGGGACAGGGAGGGTCACCCCTCCACTTT	CASRVPGQGGSPLHF
TRBV3-1/TRBV3-2	.	TRBJ2-1	few	TGTGCCAGCAGCCAAGCCCAGGGGAATGAGCAGTTCTTC	CASSQAQGNEQFF
TRBV9	TRBD2	TRBJ2-1	.	TGTGCCAGCAGCGTAGGAGGCGGGGGGAACTCCTACAATGAGCAGTTCTTC	CASSVGGGGNSYNEQFF
TRBV5-1	TRBD1	TRBJ1-2	.	TGCGCCAGCAGCATAGGACAGGGAGACTATGGCTACACCTTC	CASSIGQGDYGYTF
TRBV5-1	.	TRBJ2-1	.	TGCGCCAGCAGCTCCGGGTCGGCTAATGAGCAGTTCTTC	CASSSGSANEQFF
TRBV5-4	.	TRBJ2-2	.	TGTGCCAGCAGATGGCAGGGGACGAACACCGGGGAGCTGTTTTTT	CASRWQGTNTGELFF
TRBV19	TRBD2	TRBJ2-1	few	TGTGCCAGTAGGGCCGGGACTAGCGGGGTCAATGAGCAGTTCTTC	CASRAGTSGVNEQFF
TRBV18	.	TRBJ1-3	.	TGTGCCAGCTCACCGGGAGGGACTGGAAACACCATATATTTT	CASSPGGTGNTIYF
TRBV3-1/TRBV3-2	.	TRBJ1-5	.	TGTGCCAGCAGCCAAGATCCGGGTATTCAGCCCCAGCATTTT	CASSQDPGIQPQHF